This TCR beta chain is drawn from a study of CD8+ T cells in alopecia areata. Overall study context: Disease severity was quantified as SALT score of affected scalp area.

Stated treatment: oral pan-JAK inhibitor, 5-10 mg twice daily. From PBMCs, CD4+ and CD8+ T cells were sorted. Following RNA extraction, reverse transcription yielded cDNA that acted as the sequencing template. Only in-frame clones appear in the TCRdb table, and some are missing; sequencing was by immunoSEQ multiplex PCR. The sample gives 190,000 or so clones, 58% of which show up once; about 5.5% is in the top ten. This clone was observed a handful of times. This TCR came from a human donor with alopecia areata. Sample: CD4+ T cells sorted from blood, taken at week 24, from a patient treated with tofacitinib.

In DNA form, the CDR3 reads TGTGCCATCAGAGGGGACAGGGGAGACTATGGCTACACCTTC. This sequence encodes CAIRGDRGDYGYTF. The chain has TRBV10-3 and TRBJ1-2, with TRBD1 matching over 10 bases. CDR1 is ENHRY, CDR2 SYGVKD, per germline. The CDR3 consists of 14 residues. The ends lost 6 bases at V and 3 bases at J; junction bases unmatched: 4.